This T cell receptor (beta chain) comes out of a study of blood T cell repertoires in COVID-19. Study information: Sources were T cells, B-cell-depleted T cells, or PBMCs; the material itself was cDNA or gDNA.

The study recruited people aged about 18 to 89 years across about two dozen US areas. In assigning cohorts, the study relied on participant-reported clinical history. CDR1 is MNHEY and CDR2 is SVGAGI in the germline V gene. V was shortened by 4 bases and J by 1 base, with 14 bases between the two germline ends. The CDR3 extends over 16 amino acids. Per the study methods: How many nucleated cells were present was estimated from reference gene primer amplification. Some clones are missing from TCRdb's copy, which holds only in-frame ones; the method was immunoSEQ multiplex PCR. V and J calls and clone size follow that table, whereas D and trimming were derived from the DNA. The repertoire consists of 340,000 or so clones, with 65% to 90% occurring once and the leading ten covering 4% to 5%.

This rearrangement joins TRBV6-5 to TRBJ1-3; D unclear. This sequence was found in a woman aged 40 to 49 with acute COVID-19. Sequencing input: PBMCs or T cells enriched from blood (not recorded which). CDR3 sequence reads: CASSLRTWASGNTIYF. The CDR3 region has the DNA TGTGCCAGCAGTTTGCGTACGTGGGCGTCTGGAAACACCATATATTTT.